Following are 18 T cell receptor beta chains from one sample sequenced in a study of spatial heterogeneity in lung cancer (dated by TCRdb to between 2018 and 2021). In light of the paper, this sample's time point label describes: blood at routine non-recurrence follow-up after resection. The protocol used for the library was 5' RACE. Sequencer: NextSeq 500. TCRdb trimmed public reads at Q25 via fastp, called clones via MiXCR and kept in-frame beta chains. Rows are combined by CDR3 protein, so each entry shows the most common genes and DNA. Across this sample there are fewer than 25,000 distinct CDR3 sequences, with 8% to 10% seen only once. Of the sample, about 20% is held by the ten largest clones. The starting material was PBMCs, obtained at follow-up. These receptor sequences come from a male donor with early-stage non-small cell lung cancer.

This clonotype was seen many times. The chain combines TRBV14 with TRBJ1-1; D remains unclear. V was pared by 4 bases and J by 6 bases, with 18 bases between. The length of the CDR3 is 15 residues. From germline, CDR1 is SGHDN and CDR2 FVKESK. The CDR3, as DNA: TGTGCCAGCAGCCCCCTAGGGAACAGCCCATCTGAAGCTTTCTTT. Residues: CASSPLGNSPSEAFF.

This clonotype was found many times. The chain is built from TRBV11-2 and TRBJ2-4; TRBD1 is a possible D gene (5 bases). The CDR3 runs to 16 residues. Germline-derived CDR1 and CDR2 are SGHAT and FQNNGV. V was shortened by 5 bases and J by 0 bases, with 14 bases between the two germline ends. The chain's CDR3 is CASSPTGQLAKNIQYF. DNA of the CDR3: TGTGCCAGCAGCCCTACAGGACAACTAGCCAAAAACATTCAGTACTTC.

This clonotype was counted ten times or more. The chain employs TRBV4-3 and TRBJ1-4; D is unresolved. This CDR3 spans 15 amino acids. V was shortened by 6 bases and J by 0 bases, with 11 bases between the two germline ends. Germline V gene data show CDR1 as LGHNA and CDR2 as YSLEER. The DNA for the CDR3 is TGCGCCAGCAGATCCCAGATTGCAACTAATGAAAAACTGTTTTTT. It specifies CASRSQIATNEKLFF.

The sample holds many counts of this clonotype. DNA for the CDR3: TGTGCCAGCAGCCGGAAAGGACAGGGGGAAGAAGCTTTCTTT. It specifies CASSRKGQGEEAFF. This sequence joins TRBV7-9 and TRBJ1-1; TRBD1 matches 10 bases. Germline loops: CDR1 SEHNR, CDR2 FQNEAQ (reference sequence). V shed 5 bases and J 8 bases; nucleotides not matched to a gene: 8. The CDR3 length is 14 residues.

This clonotype was counted many times. The rearrangement links TRBV11-2 to TRBJ1-5; D not resolved. The CDR3 covers 13 residues. Trimming stripped 0 bases from V and 10 bases from J, with 10 bases between. Germline V gene lookup returns CDR1 SGHAT and CDR2 FQNNGV. The CDR3 loop is CASSLEVRQPQHF. The CDR3 DNA sequence: TGTGCCAGCAGCTTAGAAGTGCGGCAACCCCAGCATTTT.

This clonotype was recorded many times. The chain carries TRBV28 and TRBJ1-5; possibly TRBD1 for D (5 bases). V was shortened by 5 bases and J by 3 bases, with 11 bases between the two germline ends. The CDR3 extends over 14 amino acids. Germline V gene sequence: CDR1 MDHEN, CDR2 SYDVKM. CDR3 amino acids: CASSRGAHNQPQHF. Written as DNA, the CDR3 is TGTGCCAGCAGTCGCGGGGCCCACAATCAGCCCCAGCATTTT. The full variable domain, in which reference TRBV28 and TRBJ1-5 provide the parts outside the CDR3, is DVKVTQSSRYLVKRTGEKVFLECVQDMDHENMFWYRQDPGLGLRLIYFSYDVKMKEKGDIPEGYSVSREKKERFSLILESASTNQTSMYLCASSRGAHNQPQHFGDGTRLSIL.

CDR3 region: CSAGNRLNTGELFF. Here the CDR3 DNA reads TGCAGTGCTGGTAACAGGTTAAACACCGGGGAGCTGTTTTTT. The chain carries TRBV20-1 and TRBJ2-2; TRBD1 might be the D (5 bases). This CDR3 has 14 residues. The germline V gene has CDR1 DFQATT and CDR2 SNEGSKA (reference sequence). Between the trimmed V and J ends, which lost 5 bases and 2 bases, there was a span of 12 bases.

This clonotype was observed a handful of times. V and J are TRBV6-5 and TRBJ2-7; D remains unclear. There are 14 residues in the CDR3. Germline values: CDR1 MNHEY, CDR2 SVGAGI. V lost 10 bases, J lost 5 bases, and 21 bases lay in between. In DNA, the CDR3 is TGTGCCATCTCAAGAGGCAACTACGGCCACGAGCAGTACTTC. This translates into CAISRGNYGHEQYF.

This clonotype showed up many times. The rearrangement uses TRBV5-1 and TRBJ2-3; maybe TRBD2 (5 bases). V lost 0 bases to trimming and J lost 1 base, with 9 bases between them. This CDR3 spans 15 amino acids. From germline, CDR1 is SGHRS and CDR2 YFSETQ. CDR3 coding DNA: TGCGCCAGCAGCTTGGAAACCGGGGGCACAGATACGCAGTATTTT. This codes for CASSLETGGTDTQYF.

The chain has TRBV29-1 and TRBJ2-3; 8 bases fit TRBD1. This CDR3 spans 12 amino acids. Germline values: CDR1 SQVTM, CDR2 ANQGSEA. J was trimmed by 4 bases and V by 7 bases; bases with no gene match: 4. The CDR3 DNA is TGCAGCGGCAGGACAGGGTCAGATACGCAGTATTTT. It codes for CSGRTGSDTQYF.

This clonotype was detected only a few times. V gene TRBV29-1 combines with J gene TRBJ2-2, with 9 bases lining up with TRBD1. The CDR3 has 16 amino acids. Germline V gene sequence: CDR1 SQVTM, CDR2 ANQGSEA. Losses at the gene ends were 5 bases for V and 1 base for J; bases not matched to a gene: 8. CDR3 DNA sequence: TGCAGCGTTAGGGACAGGGAGGAATTGAACACCGGGGAGCTGTTTTTT. It specifies CSVRDREELNTGELFF.

The gene calls are TRBV9 and TRBJ2-2, with 7 bases identical to TRBD1. Per germline, CDR1 SGDLS and CDR2 YYNGEE. There are 14 residues in the CDR3. V was pared by 4 bases and J by 4 bases, with 4 bases of the junction left unmatched. The CDR3: CASSRDRPTGELFF. CDR3 DNA sequence: TGTGCCAGCAGCCGGGACAGACCCACCGGGGAGCTGTTTTTT.

This clonotype appeared a single time. The chain combines TRBV20-1 with TRBJ2-1, with TRBD2 matching over 8 bases. Germline V lookup: CDR1 DFQATT, CDR2 SNEGSKA (reference sequence). The trim removed 5 bases at V and 5 bases at J, leaving 11 bases unmatched. The CDR3 loop spans 15 amino acids. This chain's CDR3 is CSAVLARGGDNEQFF. The CDR3 DNA sequence: TGCAGTGCTGTACTAGCCCGGGGGGGGGACAATGAGCAGTTCTTC.

This clonotype appeared a few times. This chain connects TRBV27 to TRBJ1-3; D is unclear. V lost 0 bases and J lost 0, with 9 bases in between. This CDR3 is built from 16 residues. Germline assignment: CDR1 MNHEY and CDR2 SMNVEV (reference sequence). The CDR3 protein is CASSLSGPRSGNTIYF. In DNA, the CDR3 is TGTGCCAGCAGTTTATCAGGACCCCGCTCTGGAAACACCATATATTTT.

This clonotype was detected ten times or more. This chain links TRBV27 with TRBJ2-6; D ambiguous. This CDR3 comprises 15 residues. Germline V CDR1 and CDR2: MNHEY, SMNVEV (reference sequence). The germline V and J ends were trimmed by 3 bases and 0 bases, with 6 bases remaining between them. The CDR3 region has the DNA TGTGCCAGCAGTTTCGCTGCCTCTGGGGCCAACGTCCTGACTTTC. Translating gives CASSFAASGANVLTF.

The chain employs TRBV15 and TRBJ2-2; a possible D gene is TRBD1 (6 bases). Germline-derived CDR1 and CDR2 are LNHNV and YYDKDF (reference sequence). The CDR3 contains 16 residues. V lost 5 bases and J lost 0, with 13 bases in between. For the CDR3, the DNA is TGTGCCACCAGCGGGAGACAGGAGTCGAACACCGGGGAGCTGTTTTTT. Its protein is CATSGRQESNTGELFF.

This clonotype was detected a few times. The rearrangement joins TRBV28 to TRBJ2-2; D unresolved. Germline V lookup: CDR1 MDHEN, CDR2 SYDVKM. CDR3 length: 12 amino acids. V was pared by 6 bases and J by 4 bases, with 6 bases between. CDR3 sequence: CASRISTGELFF. In nucleotides, the CDR3 is TGTGCCAGCAGAATTAGCACCGGGGAGCTGTTTTTT.

The rearrangement links TRBV11-1 to TRBJ2-5, with 7 bases identical to TRBD2. The J segment lost 0 bases and the V segment lost 5 bases, leaving 12 bases of the junction unmatched. The CDR3 loop spans 17 amino acids. The germline CDR1 and CDR2 sequences are SGHAT and FQDESV (reference sequence). The CDR3: CASSIPSGSGYQETQYF. CDR3 nucleotide sequence: TGTGCCAGCAGCATACCCTCGGGTAGCGGGTACCAAGAGACCCAGTACTTC.